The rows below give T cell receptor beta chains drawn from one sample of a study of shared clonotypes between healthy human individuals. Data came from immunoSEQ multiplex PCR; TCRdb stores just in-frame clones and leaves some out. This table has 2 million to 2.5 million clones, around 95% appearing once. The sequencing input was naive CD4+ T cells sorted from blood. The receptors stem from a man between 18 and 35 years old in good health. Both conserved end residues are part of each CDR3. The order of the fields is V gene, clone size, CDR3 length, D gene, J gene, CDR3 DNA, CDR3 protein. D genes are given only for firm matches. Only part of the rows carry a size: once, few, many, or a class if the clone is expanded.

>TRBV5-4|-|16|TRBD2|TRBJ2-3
TGTGCCAGCACCGGGTTTGTAGCGGGAGTTACAGATACGCAGTATTTT
CASTGFVAGVTDTQYF
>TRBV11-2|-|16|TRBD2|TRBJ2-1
TGTGCCAGCAGACGTACTAGCGGGGAATCCTACAATGAGCAGTTCTTC
CASRRTSGESYNEQFF
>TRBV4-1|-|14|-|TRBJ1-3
TGCGCCAGCAGCCAAGATCATGTAGGAAACACCATATATTTT
CASSQDHVGNTIYF
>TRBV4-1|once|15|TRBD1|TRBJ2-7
TGCGCCAGCAGCCAAGGGGACAGGGGATACTACGAGCAGTACTTC
CASSQGDRGYYEQYF
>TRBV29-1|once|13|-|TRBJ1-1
TGCAGCGTTCGTCAGGTCCTGAACACTGAAGCTTTCTTT
CSVRQVLNTEAFF
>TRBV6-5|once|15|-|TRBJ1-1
TGTGCCAGCAGTTACTCAAGCAGGACCTACACTGAAGCTTTCTTT
CASSYSSRTYTEAFF
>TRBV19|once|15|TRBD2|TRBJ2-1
TGTGCCAGTACCCCCCTAGCGGGAGTCTACAATGAGCAGTTCTTC
CASTPLAGVYNEQFF
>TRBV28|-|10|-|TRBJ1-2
TGTGCCAGCAGTTCCGGTGGCTACACCTTC
CASSSGGYTF
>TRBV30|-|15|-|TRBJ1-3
TGTGCCTGGAGTGTACGCAGGGCTCCTGGAAACACCATATATTTT
CAWSVRRAPGNTIYF
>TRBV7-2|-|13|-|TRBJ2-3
TGTGCCAGCAGCTTAGTAACGGGAGATACGCAGTATTTT
CASSLVTGDTQYF
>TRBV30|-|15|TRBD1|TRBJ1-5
TGTGCCTGGAGTTCAGGACAGGGTAGCTCTCAGCCCCAGCATTTT
CAWSSGQGSSQPQHF
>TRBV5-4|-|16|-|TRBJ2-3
TGTGCCAGCAGCTGGGACCGGGCCGGGGGCACAGATACGCAGTATTTT
CASSWDRAGGTDTQYF
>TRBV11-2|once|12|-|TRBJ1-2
TGTGCCAGCAGCTTGAGAGACAGTGGCTACACCTTC
CASSLRDSGYTF
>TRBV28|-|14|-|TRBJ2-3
TGTGCCACCAGACCTTCGGGGCACGAGGATACGCAGTATTTT
CATRPSGHEDTQYF
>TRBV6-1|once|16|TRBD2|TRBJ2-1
TGTGCCAGCAGTGAGGCGCTTTTGGGGGGGGTCAATGAGCAGTTCTTC
CASSEALLGGVNEQFF
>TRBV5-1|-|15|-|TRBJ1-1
TGCGCCAGCAGCTTGGTTGAGCAAACAGACACTGAAGCTTTCTTT
CASSLVEQTDTEAFF
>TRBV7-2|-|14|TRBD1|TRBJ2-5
TGTGCCAGCAGCCCATCGACAGGGCGAGAGACCCAGTACTTC
CASSPSTGRETQYF
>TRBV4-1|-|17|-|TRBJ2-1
TGCGCCAGCAGCATGGGGACGTTGATCAGCTCCTACAATGAGCAGTTCTTC
CASSMGTLISSYNEQFF
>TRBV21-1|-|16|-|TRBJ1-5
TGTGCCAGCAGCAAAGGGTACAGGGATGAGAATCAGCCCCAGCATTTT
CASSKGYRDENQPQHF
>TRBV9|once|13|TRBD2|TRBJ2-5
TGTGCCAGCAGCGTAGGACTAGCTGAGACCCAGTACTTC
CASSVGLAETQYF
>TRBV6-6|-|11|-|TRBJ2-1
TGTGCCAGCAAAGGCGACAATGAGCAGTTCTTC
CASKGDNEQFF
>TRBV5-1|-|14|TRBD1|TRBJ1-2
TGCGCCAGCAGCTTGGGACAGGGGGCCGTCGGCTACACCTTC
CASSLGQGAVGYTF
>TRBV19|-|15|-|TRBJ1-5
TGTGCCAGTAGTATGAGGGACCGGTGGAATCAGCCCCAGCATTTT
CASSMRDRWNQPQHF
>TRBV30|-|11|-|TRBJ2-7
TGTGCCTGGAGGGGACCGCGCGAGCAGTACTTC
CAWRGPREQYF
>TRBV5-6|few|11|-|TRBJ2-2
TGTGCCAGCAGCTTGCCCGGGGAGCTGTTTTTT
CASSLPGELFF
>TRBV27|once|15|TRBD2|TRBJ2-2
TGTGCCAGCAGACTAGCGGGAGGATTGGGCGGGGAGCTGTTTTTT
CASRLAGGLGGELFF
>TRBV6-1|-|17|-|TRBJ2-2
TGTGCCAGCAGTGAAGGCCGGGGCGGACTGAACACCGGGGAGCTGTTTTTT
CASSEGRGGLNTGELFF
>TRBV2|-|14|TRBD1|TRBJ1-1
TGTGCCAGCAGGAGGACAGGGCCAACCACTGAAGCTTTCTTT
CASRRTGPTTEAFF
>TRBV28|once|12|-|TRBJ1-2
TGTGCCAGCAGTTTCGAGACAGGTGGCTACACCTTC
CASSFETGGYTF
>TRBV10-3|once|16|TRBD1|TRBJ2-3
TGTGCCATCAGTGAGTCGACAGGGACGGTTATAGATACGCAGTATTTT
CAISESTGTVIDTQYF
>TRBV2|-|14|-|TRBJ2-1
TGTGCCAGCAAGGGACACCCATTGGGGAATGAGCAGTTCTTC
CASKGHPLGNEQFF
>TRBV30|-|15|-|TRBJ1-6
TGTGCCTGGAGTGAGGGGGGGCCCGGCCTTTCACCCCTCCACTTT
CAWSEGGPGLSPLHF
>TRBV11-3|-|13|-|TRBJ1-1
TGTGCCAGCAGCTTCCACACAAACACTGAAGCTTTCTTT
CASSFHTNTEAFF
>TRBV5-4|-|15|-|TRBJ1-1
TGTGCCAGCAGCCCGGTCCAGCTTATGAACACTGAAGCTTTCTTT
CASSPVQLMNTEAFF
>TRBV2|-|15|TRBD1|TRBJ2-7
TGTGCCAGCAGTGAATCCGGGACAGGGACCTACGAGCAGTACTTC
CASSESGTGTYEQYF
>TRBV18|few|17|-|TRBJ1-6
TGTGCCAGCTCACCTCACCGCACGGGAGAGGGAGATTCACCCCTCCACTTT
CASSPHRTGEGDSPLHF